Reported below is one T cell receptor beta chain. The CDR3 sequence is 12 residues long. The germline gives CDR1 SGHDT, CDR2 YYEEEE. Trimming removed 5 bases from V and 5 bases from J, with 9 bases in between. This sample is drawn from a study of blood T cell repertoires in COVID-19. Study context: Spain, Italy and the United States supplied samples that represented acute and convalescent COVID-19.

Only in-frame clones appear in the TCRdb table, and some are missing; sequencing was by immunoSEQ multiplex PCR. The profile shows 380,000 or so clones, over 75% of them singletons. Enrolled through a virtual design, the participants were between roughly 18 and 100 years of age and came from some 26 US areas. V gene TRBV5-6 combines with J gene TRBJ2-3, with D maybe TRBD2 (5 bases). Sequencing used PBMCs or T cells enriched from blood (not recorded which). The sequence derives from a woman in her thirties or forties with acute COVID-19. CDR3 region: CASRLVGDTQYF. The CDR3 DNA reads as TGTGCCAGCAGACTAGTAGGAGATACGCAGTATTTT.